This T cell receptor beta chain was sequenced in a study of T cells in Graves' hyperthyroidism and ophthalmopathy. Exclusion criteria comprised uncontrolled infection, other autoimmune disease, pregnancy or lactation. In this sample, this clonotype turned up many times. Amplified regions were TCR beta CDR3 sequences from RNA transcripts. An initial round of RT-PCR targeting the TCR CDR3 relied on the HTBI primer set. TCRdb processed the multiplex PCR reads anew with MiXCR; each CDR3 protein has one entry. The sample lists some 370,000 distinct CDR3 sequences; 11% to 15% were seen once. This sequence was found in a man in his fifties or sixties with Graves' ophthalmopathy. Sequenced input: blood.

The DNA of the CDR3 is TGCGCCAGCAGCTTGGTACTAGCGGGAGTAGGCGAGACCCAGTACTTC. Translating gives CASSLVLAGVGETQYF. This chain joins TRBV5-1 and TRBJ2-5; 11 bases are a match to TRBD2. J was trimmed by 5 bases and V by 0 bases; bases with no gene match: 6. The CDR3 runs to 16 residues. Germline V lookup: CDR1 SGHRS, CDR2 YFSETQ. The full variable domain, completed using reference TRBV5-1 and TRBJ2-5, is KAGVTQTPRYLIKTRGQQVTLSCSPISGHRSVSWYQQTPGQGLQFLFEYFSETQRNKGNFPGRFSGRQFSNSRSEMNVSTLELGDSALYLCASSLVLAGVGETQYFGPGTRLLVL.